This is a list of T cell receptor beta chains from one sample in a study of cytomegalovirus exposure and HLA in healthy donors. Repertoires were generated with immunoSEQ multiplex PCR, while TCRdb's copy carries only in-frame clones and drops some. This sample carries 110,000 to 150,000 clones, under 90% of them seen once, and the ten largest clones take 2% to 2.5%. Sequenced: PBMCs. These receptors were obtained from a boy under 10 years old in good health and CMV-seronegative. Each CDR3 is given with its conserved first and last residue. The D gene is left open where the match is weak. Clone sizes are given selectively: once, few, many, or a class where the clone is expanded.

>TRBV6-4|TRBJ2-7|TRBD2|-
TGTGCCAGCAGTAGGCTAGCGGGAGTTGGCGAGCAGTACTTC
CASSRLAGVGEQYF
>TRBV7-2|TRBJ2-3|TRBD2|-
TGTGCCAGCAGCTTAAGACTAGCGGGATCGCAGTATTTT
CASSLRLAGSQYF
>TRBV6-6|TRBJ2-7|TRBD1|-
TGTGCCAGCAGTCCACAGGGGGCGGCGAACGAGCAGTACTTC
CASSPQGAANEQYF
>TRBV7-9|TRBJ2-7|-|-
TGTTCCAGCAGCTTAGCCGGGTACGAGCAGTACTTC
CSSSLAGYEQYF
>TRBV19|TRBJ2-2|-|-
TGTGCCAGTACCCTTCGCGGAGAAAAAACCGGGGAGCTGTTTTTT
CASTLRGEKTGELFF
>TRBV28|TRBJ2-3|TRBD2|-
TGTGCCAGCAGACTAGCGGGAGGTCACACAGATACGCAGTATTTT
CASRLAGGHTDTQYF
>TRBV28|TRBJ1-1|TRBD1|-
TGTGCCAGCAGTCATCAGGGGGCCCGGGGCACTGAAGCTTTCTTT
CASSHQGARGTEAFF
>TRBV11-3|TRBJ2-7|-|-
TGTGCCAGCAGCTCCGGGGGCTCCTACGAGCAGTACTTC
CASSSGGSYEQYF
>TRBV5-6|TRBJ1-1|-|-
TGTGCCAGCAGCTACGACAGGAACACTGAAGCTTTCTTT
CASSYDRNTEAFF
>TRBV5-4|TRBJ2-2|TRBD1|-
TGTGCCAGCAGCCTGGGACAGGGGGAAACCGGGGAGCTGTTTTTT
CASSLGQGETGELFF
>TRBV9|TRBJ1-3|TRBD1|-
TGTGCCAGCAGCGGGACAGGGGCTGGAAACACCATATATTTT
CASSGTGAGNTIYF
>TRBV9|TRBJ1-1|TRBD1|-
TGTGCCAGCAGCTTGAAGGGACAGGGGTTGAACACTGAAGCTTTCTTT
CASSLKGQGLNTEAFF
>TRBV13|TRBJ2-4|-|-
TGTGCCAGCAGCTTATGGCCTCTTTCAGCCAAAAACATTCAGTACTTC
CASSLWPLSAKNIQYF
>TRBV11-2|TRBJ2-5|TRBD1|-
TGTGCCAGCAGCTCCGTCCCACTAGGGACAGGGCAAGAGACCCAGTACTTC
CASSSVPLGTGQETQYF
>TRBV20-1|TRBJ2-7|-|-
TGCAGTGCTAGCTCGAGTTACGAGCAGTACTTC
CSASSSYEQYF
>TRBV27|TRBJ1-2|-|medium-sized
TGTGCCAGTAACGCTTGGGCTAATTCAGTCTATGGCTACACCTTC
CASNAWANSVYGYTF
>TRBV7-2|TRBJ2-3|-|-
TGTGCCAGCAGCGCCCCGCGTTCCAGCACAGATACGCAGTATTTT
CASSAPRSSTDTQYF
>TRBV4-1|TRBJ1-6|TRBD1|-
TGCGCCAGCAGCCACAGGCCCCTCCGGGCAGGGGGCCTTTCACCCCTCCACTTT
CASSHRPLRAGGLSPLHF
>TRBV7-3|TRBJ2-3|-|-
TGTGCCAGCAGCTCCCAGACTAGAACGCAGTATTTT
CASSSQTRTQYF
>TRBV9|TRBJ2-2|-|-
TGTGCCAGCAGCGTAGGTGCTCCGGTCTACGGGGAGCTGTTTTTT
CASSVGAPVYGELFF
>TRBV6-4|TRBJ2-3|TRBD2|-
TGTGCCAGCAGTGAAGCGGGGGGCACAGATACGCAGTATTTT
CASSEAGGTDTQYF
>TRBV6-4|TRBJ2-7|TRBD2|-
TGTGCCAGCAGTGCGTCGATGGCCACCGGGACTAGTCTTTTCTACGAGCAGTACTTC
CASSASMATGTSLFYEQYF
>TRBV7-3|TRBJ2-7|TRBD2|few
TGTGCCAGCAGCTTATCTAGCGGGCCAACCTACGAGCAGTACTTC
CASSLSSGPTYEQYF
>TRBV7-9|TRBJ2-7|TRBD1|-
TGTGCCAGCAGCGATCCCGGCCAGGGGGTCAACGAGCAGTACTTC
CASSDPGQGVNEQYF
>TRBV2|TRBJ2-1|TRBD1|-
TGTGCCAGCAGTCTGGGACAGGGTGAGCAGTTCTTC
CASSLGQGEQFF
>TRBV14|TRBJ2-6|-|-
TGTGCCAGCAGCCAATTCATCTCTGGGGCCAACGTCCTGACTTTC
CASSQFISGANVLTF
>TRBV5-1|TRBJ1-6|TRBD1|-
TGCGCCAGCACCCGATTGTTACAGGGGGCTAAGAATTCACCCCTCCACTTT
CASTRLLQGAKNSPLHF
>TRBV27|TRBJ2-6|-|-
TGTGCCAGCAGTTGGCGGGATCGCTCTGGGGCCAACGTCCTGACTTTC
CASSWRDRSGANVLTF
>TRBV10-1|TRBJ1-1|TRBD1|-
TGCGCCAGCAGTGACAATGGCACAGGGGGCGGCACTGAAGCTTTCTTT
CASSDNGTGGGTEAFF
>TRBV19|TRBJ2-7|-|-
TGTGCCAGTAGTATAAGCGGCAGGGGAGACGAGCAGTACTTC
CASSISGRGDEQYF
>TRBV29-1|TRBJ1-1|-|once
TGCAGCGTTGAAGACAGATCGAACACTGAAGCTTTCTTT
CSVEDRSNTEAFF
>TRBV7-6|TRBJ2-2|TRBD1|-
TGTGCCAGCAGCTTAGTAAGGACAGGGAAGAGCACCGGGGAGCTGTTTTTT
CASSLVRTGKSTGELFF
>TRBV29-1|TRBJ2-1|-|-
TGCAGGGCATCCGCAGGGGCTTTCGAGCAGTTCTTC
CRASAGAFEQFF
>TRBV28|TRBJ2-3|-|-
TGTGCCAGGCGGGCTAGCACAGATACGCAGTATTTT
CARRASTDTQYF
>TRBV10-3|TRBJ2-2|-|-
TGTGCCATCAAAGGGGCTGGCGGGGAGCTGTTTTTT
CAIKGAGGELFF
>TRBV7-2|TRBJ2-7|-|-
TGTGCCAGCAGCTTAATTTCCGGCGGTGGCCCATCCTACGAGCAGTACTTC
CASSLISGGGPSYEQYF
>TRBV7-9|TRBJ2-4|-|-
TGTGCCAGCAGCTCCAGGGGAAGCAGCTTCCTAAACATTCAGTACTTC
CASSSRGSSFLNIQYF
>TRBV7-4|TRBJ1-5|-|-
TGTGCCAGCAGCTTCAGGGCAGGGACTCGAGGTCAGCCCCAGCATTTT
CASSFRAGTRGQPQHF
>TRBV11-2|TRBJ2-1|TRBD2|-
TGTGCCAGCAGCTTAGACGGGGGGAGCTCCTACAATGAGCAGTTCTTC
CASSLDGGSSYNEQFF